The T cell receptor (beta chain) described here comes from a study of shared clonotypes between healthy human individuals. On this clone itself: Its antigen is not known.

There are 13 residues in the CDR3. The germline CDR1 and CDR2 sequences are SEHNR and FQNEAQ (reference sequence). V dropped 1 base and J dropped 6 bases, with 9 bases sitting between them. Study-wide results and caveats: Investigators collected only blood, and repertoires in tissues likely differ. Approximately 5.1% was the fraction of naive CD4 clonotypes found shared across a few donors.

As processed by the authors: Filtering differed because ImmunoSEQ produced junction-only sequences that carried no quality scores. Assay: immunoSEQ multiplex PCR; the TCRdb copy retains only in-frame clones and omits some. Clone size and V and J calls were adopted from that table, with D and trimming inferred from the DNA. Among over 1.5 million clones listed, 95% to 99% were seen once. The source material was naive CD4+ T cells sorted from blood. Described subset: CD45RA+ positively selected. The sequence was collected from a man aged 25-45 years in good health. V is TRBV7-9 and J is TRBJ2-5; D not certain. The CDR3 DNA follows: TGTGCCAGCAGCTTAGTTGACCTGCAGACCCAGTACTTC. Amino acid sequence: CASSLVDLQTQYF.